The next 3 T cell receptor beta chains were all read from a single sample in a study of identical twins. TCRdb analysed the 5' RACE reads with MiXCR anew, one entry per CDR3 protein. This table holds about 240,000 distinct CDR3 sequences, about 10% found once. The specimen was memory T cells sorted from blood. The receptors shown here come from a man aged 50 to 59 in good health.

There are many counts of this clonotype. This chain connects TRBV5-1 to TRBJ1-1; 10 positions match TRBD1. V shed 4 bases and J 3 bases; nucleotides not matched to a gene: 9. The CDR3 is made up of 16 amino acids. From germline, CDR1 is SGHRS and CDR2 YFSETQ. Here the CDR3 reads CASSPRDRGTDTEAFF. The CDR3 DNA reads TGCGCCAGCAGCCCCCGGGACAGGGGAACGGACACTGAAGCTTTCTTT.

This clonotype was counted ten times or more. The chain uses TRBV6-2 or TRBV6-3 and TRBJ2-6, with no clear D. V was cut by 3 bases and J by 2 bases, with 8 bases left in between. Looked up from germline, CDR1 is MNHEY and CDR2 is SVGEGT. There are 15 residues in the CDR3. CDR3 nucleotides: TGTGCCAGCAGTTATACGGGTGCTGGGGCCAACGTCCTGACTTTC. Translation gives CASSYTGAGANVLTF.

This rearrangement joins TRBV3-1 to TRBJ2-2; D perhaps matches TRBD2 (5 bases). Deletions cut 1 base from V and 3 bases from J, with 12 bases between. This CDR3 has 16 amino acids. Per germline, CDR1 LGHDT and CDR2 YNNKEL (reference sequence). CDR3 DNA: TGTGCCAGCAGCCAAGTCTTAGCGCCATACACCGGGGAGCTGTTTTTT. Translation gives CASSQVLAPYTGELFF.